The 20 T cell receptor beta chains in this list originate from one sample, sequenced in a study of control samples from healthy donors and cancer patients. The table came from immunoSEQ multiplex PCR; TCRdb's copy has only in-frame clones and leaves some out. The top ten clones hold less than 8.5% of a sample with 95,000 to 100,000 clones, about 89% of them seen once. Sequenced material: blood. The receptor set was obtained from a man aged 25 to 45 in good health.

The rearrangement links TRBV18 to TRBJ1-1, with D perhaps TRBD1 (5 bases). This CDR3 region has 13 residues. V gave up 3 bases and J gave up 5 bases, with 10 bases separating them. CDR1 is KGHSH and CDR2 is LQKENI in the germline V gene. CDR3 amino acids: CASSPPQGTEAFF. CDR3 nucleotides: TGTGCCAGCTCACCTCCCCAGGGAACTGAAGCTTTCTTT.

This clone was seen a few times. This rearrangement joins TRBV5-1 to TRBJ1-5; no reliable D call. V was shortened by 0 bases and J by 5 bases, with 9 bases between the two germline ends. CDR1 and CDR2 (germline): SGHRS, YFSETQ. The CDR3 has 14 residues. The CDR3 nucleotides are TGCGCCAGCAGCTTGGAGAACAGACATCAGCCCCAGCATTTT. It yields the protein CASSLENRHQPQHF.

V and J are TRBV10-3 and TRBJ2-1, with TRBD2 matching 11 bases. V lost 6 bases and J lost 5; bases outside the gene matches: 3. Per germline, CDR1 ENHRY and CDR2 SYGVKD. CDR3 size: 14 residues. The CDR3: CAISVLAGDNEQFF. The DNA for the CDR3 is TGTGCCATCAGCGTACTAGCGGGGGACAATGAGCAGTTCTTC.

The chain joins TRBV5-1 to TRBJ1-1; D is possibly TRBD1 (6 bases). The CDR3 is 14 residues long. Trimming took off 0 bases at V and 3 bases at J, with 9 bases between the two ends. From germline, CDR1 is SGHRS and CDR2 YFSETQ. The CDR3, as DNA: TGCGCCAGCAGCTTGGGGACAGACTACACTGAAGCTTTCTTT. It specifies CASSLGTDYTEAFF.

The chain recombines TRBV5-6 with TRBJ1-2, with no clear D. V lost 1 base and J 8 bases, leaving 9 bases between the germline ends. This CDR3 has 12 residues. Germline loops: CDR1 SGHDT, CDR2 YYEEEE. The CDR3 nucleotides read TGTGCCAGCAGCTTGTATTACGACGGCTACACCTTC. It encodes CASSLYYDGYTF.

In DNA form, the CDR3 reads TGTGCCAGCAGTTCACACGGATCCGGGACAGGGGGCGACTACGAGCAGTACTTC. This codes for CASSSHGSGTGGDYEQYF. This chain uses TRBV28 with TRBJ2-7; the match to TRBD1 covers 12 bases. Per germline, CDR1 MDHEN and CDR2 SYDVKM. V trimming: 4 bases; J trimming: 3 bases; junction bases outside the gene matches: 13. The CDR3 has 18 residues.

The chain carries TRBV5-1 and TRBJ1-2; a weak D match, TRBD1 (5 bases). Trimming stripped 0 bases from V and 5 bases from J, with 14 bases between. The germline V gene has CDR1 SGHRS and CDR2 YFSETQ. The CDR3 extends over 15 amino acids. The CDR3 is CASSLGGHLEYGYTF. The CDR3, as DNA: TGCGCCAGCAGCTTGGGAGGACACCTGGAGTATGGCTACACCTTC.

The CDR3 here is CASSQQRNEQFF. The CDR3 DNA reads as TGTGCCAGCAGCCAGCAAAGGAATGAGCAGTTCTTC. The gene calls are TRBV11-2 and TRBJ2-1, with D uncertain. The CDR3 runs to 12 residues. Trimming shortened V by 5 bases and J by 7 bases, and 9 bases separated the two germline ends. Looked up from germline, CDR1 is SGHAT and CDR2 is FQNNGV.

The chain couples TRBV2 to TRBJ2-3, with D perhaps being TRBD1 or TRBD2 (6 bases each). This CDR3 has 13 amino acids. Germline loops: CDR1 SNHLY, CDR2 FYNNEI. Trimming pared 5 bases from V and 2 bases from J, leaving 8 bases between. As DNA, the CDR3 is TGTGCCAGCAGTTGGGGGGCCACAGATACGCAGTATTTT. This encodes CASSWGATDTQYF. The variable domain in full, completed from reference TRBV2 and TRBJ2-3, reads EPEVTQTPSHQVTQMGQEVILRCVPISNHLYFYWYRQILGQKVEFLVSFYNNEISEKSEIFDDQFSVERPDGSNFTLKIRSTKLEDSAMYFCASSWGATDTQYFGPGTRLTVL.

V gene TRBV18 combines with J gene TRBJ2-1; the D is unclear. V was trimmed by 3 bases and J by 5 bases, leaving 8 bases between them. Germline assignment: CDR1 KGHSH and CDR2 LQKENI. The CDR3 has 13 residues. DNA of the CDR3: TGTGCCAGCTCACCCAAGGATCACAATGAGCAGTTCTTC. Its protein product is CASSPKDHNEQFF.

This clone is a singleton in its sample. The genes are TRBV15 and TRBJ1-4, with TRBD1 matching 7 bases. Trimming cost V 1 base and J 6 bases; bases outside gene matches: 2. The CDR3 sequence is 14 residues long. Germline-derived CDR1 and CDR2 are LNHNV and YYDKDF (reference sequence). The CDR3 protein is CATSRGGQDEKLFF. The CDR3 DNA reads as TGTGCCACCAGCAGAGGAGGACAGGATGAAAAACTGTTTTTT.

This chain joins TRBV11-2 and TRBJ1-5, with 7 bases that match TRBD1. The germline CDR1 and CDR2 sequences are SGHAT and FQNNGV. J was trimmed by 6 bases and V by 2 bases; bases with no gene match: 10. The CDR3 loop spans 16 amino acids. CDR3 coding DNA: TGTGCCAGCAGCTTATCGTCAGGGGGGCCGGGTCAGCCCCAGCATTTT. This gives the protein CASSLSSGGPGQPQHF.

This chain links TRBV3-1 (or the pseudogene TRBV3-2) with TRBJ1-1; 10 bases are shared with TRBD1. Germline CDR1 and CDR2: LGHDT and YNNKEL (reference sequence). The CDR3 runs 14 residues. V was clipped by 3 bases and J by 6 bases; unmatched bases: 4. The CDR3 loop reads CASSHDRGPAEAFF. The CDR3 bases are TGTGCCAGCAGCCACGACAGGGGGCCCGCTGAAGCTTTCTTT.

This sequence joins TRBV19 and TRBJ1-5; D gene unclear. The germline V gene encodes CDR1 LNHDA and CDR2 SQIVND (reference sequence). V lost 1 base and J 4 bases, leaving 11 bases between the germline ends. The CDR3 loop spans 15 amino acids. CDR3: CASSIVGSSNQPQHF. Written as DNA, the CDR3 is TGTGCCAGTAGTATAGTAGGGTCTTCTAATCAGCCCCAGCATTTT.

The chain couples TRBV14 to TRBJ1-1, with unresolved D. The CDR3 is made up of 13 amino acids. Germline V gene data show CDR1 as SGHDN and CDR2 as FVKESK. V lost 1 base, J lost 8 bases, and 11 bases lay in between. CDR3 residues: CASSQGVRSEAFF. In DNA form, the CDR3 reads TGTGCCAGCAGCCAAGGTGTCCGTTCAGAAGCTTTCTTT.

This sequence joins TRBV3-1 (or the pseudogene TRBV3-2) and TRBJ2-7; 15 nucleotides match TRBD2. Germline CDR1 reads LGHDT; CDR2 reads YNNKEL (reference sequence). The CDR3 consists of 18 residues. J was trimmed by 4 bases and V by 4 bases; bases with no gene match: 11. The CDR3 here is CASSPRTSGRAVGYEQYF. The CDR3 nucleotides are TGTGCCAGCAGCCCCCGGACTAGCGGGAGGGCCGTAGGGTACGAGCAGTACTTC.

The chain employs TRBV5-1 and TRBJ2-1; D is undetermined. The CDR3 contains 15 residues. Per the germline V gene, CDR1 is SGHRS and CDR2 is YFSETQ. V was trimmed by 5 bases and J by 0 bases, leaving 12 bases between them. This CDR3 is CASRLADRSYNEQFF. The CDR3 bases are TGCGCCAGCAGGCTTGCAGATCGCTCCTACAATGAGCAGTTCTTC.

The CDR3 loop reads CASSMRQGDEQYV. The CDR3 DNA is TGTGCCAGTAGTATGAGGCAGGGGGACGAGCAGTACGTC. The V call is TRBV19, the J call TRBJ2-7; 7 bases fit TRBD1. Germline CDR1 and CDR2: LNHDA and SQIVND (reference sequence). With V trimmed by 3 bases and J by 5 bases, 4 bases remained unmatched. The CDR3 is made up of 13 amino acids.

In its sample, this clone was seen a few times. The chain combines TRBV7-9 with TRBJ1-5; 10 bases agree with TRBD1. V lost 5 bases, J lost 9 bases, and 10 bases stayed unmatched. This CDR3 is built from 15 residues. Germline CDR1 and CDR2: SEHNR and FQNEAQ (reference sequence). The CDR3 loop is CASSTDRGQGGPQHF. The CDR3 nucleotides read TGTGCCAGCAGCACTGACAGGGGGCAAGGTGGGCCCCAGCATTTT.

The rearrangement joins TRBV24-1 to TRBJ2-3; TRBD1 is a possible D gene (6 bases). Germline V CDR1 and CDR2: KGHDR, SFDVKD. Trimming shortened V by 6 bases and J by 2 bases, and 20 bases separated the two germline ends. The CDR3 spans 17 residues. The CDR3 loop is CATSQPQGHPSTDTQYF. CDR3 nucleotide sequence: TGTGCCACCAGTCAACCCCAGGGACACCCCTCCACAGATACGCAGTATTTT.